This T cell receptor beta chain was recovered during a study of human T cells and chemical hapten exposure. As for the study in general: Sensitization applied 2% DPC to about 2 cm by about 2 cm of upper inner arm skin.

TCRdb ran MiXCR on the RACE reads and lists one entry per CDR3 protein. The sample shows tens of thousands of distinct CDR3 sequences, over 9.5% of them seen only once. General study points: Correlating positively with patch test score were the PT1 expanded TCR counts. After DPC sensitization, TCRs above 1 in 1000 frequency showed no change.

Regarding this clonotype: What it binds is not known.

Stated time point: patch test 1, 2 weeks after DPC sensitization. The treatment was: therapeutic diphenylcyclopropenone sensitization with weekly scalp DPC. Alopecia patients, 18 to 70 years old and DPC-suitable, served as donors. Germline CDR1 ENHRY, CDR2 SYGVKD. V shed 3 bases and J shed 6 bases, with 9 bases lying between them. The CDR3 runs 13 residues. The specimen comprised whole blood, sampled in connection with sensitization to the hapten diphenylcyclopropenone (DPC). This TCR was sampled from a middle-aged man with alopecia areata. Some clones in this sample may be carry-over from other donors' samples. The chain has TRBV10-3 and TRBJ2-1; tentative D call: TRBD2 (6 bases). For the CDR3, the DNA is TGTGCCATCAGTGAAGCGACTAGCAATGAGCAGTTCTTC. It encodes CAISEATSNEQFF.